This T cell receptor beta chain was sequenced for a study of spatial heterogeneity in lung cancer. The study, taken as a whole, reports: Regional and ubiquitous nonsynonymous mutations were tracked by counts of regional and ubiquitous expanded TCRs, respectively. Mutation tallies in tumors tracked expanded intratumoral alpha and beta TCR counts.

The CDR3 consists of 11 residues. Germline V CDR1 and CDR2: SQVTM, ANQGSEA. V shed 7 bases and J 8 bases; nucleotides not matched to a gene: 6. This clonotype counts as large (0.1 to 1%). The antigen is undetermined. This beta chain is an off-target read within a library intended for alpha chains, so its frequency means little. Time point in this sample: sample taken at primary tumor resection. The donors were about 72 patients with non-small cell lung cancer that was early-stage and untreated. No cell sorting; template was whole RNA from tumor, lung tissue or PBMC. All TCR cDNA molecules were individually tagged with a unique molecular identifier. From the 5' RACE reads, TCRdb called clonotypes with MiXCR, one entry per CDR3 protein. The table includes around 670 distinct CDR3 sequences, about an eighth detected once.

The chain joins TRBV29-1 to TRBJ2-5; TRBD1 matches at 8 bases. This clonotype was obtained from a female donor with early-stage non-small cell lung cancer. The specimen was lung tumor tissue, collected at surgery. The CDR3: CSGGQEETQYF. In nucleotides, the CDR3 is TGCAGCGGGGGACAGGAGGAAACCCAGTACTTC.